This T cell receptor (beta chain) was sequenced in a study of blood T cell repertoires in COVID-19. Those enrolled in Seattle joined during active infection and were followed longitudinally afterward. The protocol was immunoSEQ multiplex PCR, while the TCRdb copy is restricted to in-frame clones and leaves out a portion. The sample yields 55,000 to 65,000 clones, more than 80% seen once. This CDR3 spans 21 amino acids. V shed 3 bases and J 0 bases; nucleotides not matched to a gene: 12. Germline V lookup: CDR1 MGHRA, CDR2 YSYEKL. Sequencing was done on a sample of peripheral blood. V usage is TRBV4-1 and J usage is TRBJ2-4; 15 bases align to TRBD2. This clonotype originated in a man between 60 and 70 years old with COVID-19, enrolled during active disease. CDR3 in amino acids: CASSHPPGLAGGVEAKNIQYF. The CDR3, as DNA: TGCGCCAGCAGCCACCCACCGGGACTAGCGGGGGGAGTAGAAGCCAAAAACATTCAGTACTTC.